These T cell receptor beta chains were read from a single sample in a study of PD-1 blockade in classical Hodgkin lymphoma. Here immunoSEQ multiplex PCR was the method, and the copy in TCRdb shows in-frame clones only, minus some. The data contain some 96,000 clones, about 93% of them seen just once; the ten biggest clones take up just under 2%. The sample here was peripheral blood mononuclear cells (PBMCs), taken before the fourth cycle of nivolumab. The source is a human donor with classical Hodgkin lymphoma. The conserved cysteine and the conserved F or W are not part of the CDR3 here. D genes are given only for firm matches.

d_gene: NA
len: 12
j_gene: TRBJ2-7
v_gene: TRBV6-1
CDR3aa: ASSERDRLNEQY

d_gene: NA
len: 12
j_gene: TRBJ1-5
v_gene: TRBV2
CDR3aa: ASSDGLGNQPQH

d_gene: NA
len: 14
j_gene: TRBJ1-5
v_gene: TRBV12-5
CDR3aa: ASGLVLSAQAQPQH

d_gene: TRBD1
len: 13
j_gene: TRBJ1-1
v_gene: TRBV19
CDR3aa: ASSILDRGSPEAF

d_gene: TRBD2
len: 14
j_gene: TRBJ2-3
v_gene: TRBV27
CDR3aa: ASSWEREGQRDTQY

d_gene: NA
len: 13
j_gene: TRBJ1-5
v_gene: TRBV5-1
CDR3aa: ASSLEGGRGQPQH

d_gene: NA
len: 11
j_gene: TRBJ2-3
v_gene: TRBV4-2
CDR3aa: ATGTPSTDTQY

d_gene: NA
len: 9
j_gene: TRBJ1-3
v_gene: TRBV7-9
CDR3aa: ASSRGNTIY

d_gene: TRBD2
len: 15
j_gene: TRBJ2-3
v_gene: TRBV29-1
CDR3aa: SVVGIGREGRTDTQY

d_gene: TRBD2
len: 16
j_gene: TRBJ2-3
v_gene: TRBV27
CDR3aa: ASRTHRVLAASTDTQY

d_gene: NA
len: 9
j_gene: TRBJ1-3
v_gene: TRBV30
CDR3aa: ARSSGNTIY

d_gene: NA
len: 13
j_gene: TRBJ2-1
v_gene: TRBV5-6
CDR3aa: ASSLFGRSYNEQF

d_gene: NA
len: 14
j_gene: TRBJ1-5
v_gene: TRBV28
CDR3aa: ASSPHATGTGQPQH

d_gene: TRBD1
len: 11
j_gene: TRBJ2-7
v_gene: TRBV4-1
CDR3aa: ASSLQGAYEQY

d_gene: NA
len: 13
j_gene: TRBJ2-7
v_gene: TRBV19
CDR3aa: ASSISGGPLLEQY

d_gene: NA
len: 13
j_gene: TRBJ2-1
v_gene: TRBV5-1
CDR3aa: ASSPLGSSYNEQF

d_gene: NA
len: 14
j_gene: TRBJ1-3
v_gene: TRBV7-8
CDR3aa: ASSSLSWSSGNTIY

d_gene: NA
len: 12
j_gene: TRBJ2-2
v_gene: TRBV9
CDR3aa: ASTPLPGTGELF

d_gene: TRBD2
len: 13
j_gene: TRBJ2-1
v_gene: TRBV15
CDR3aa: ATSRDLAGGNEQF

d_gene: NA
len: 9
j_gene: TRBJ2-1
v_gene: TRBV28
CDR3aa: ASSKVYEQF

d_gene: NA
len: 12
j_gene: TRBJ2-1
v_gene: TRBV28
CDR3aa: ASQDGSSYNEQF

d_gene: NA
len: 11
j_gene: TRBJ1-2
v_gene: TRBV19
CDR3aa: ASSISFYYGYT

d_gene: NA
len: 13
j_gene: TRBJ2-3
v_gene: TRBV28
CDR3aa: ASGSTGVASDPAY

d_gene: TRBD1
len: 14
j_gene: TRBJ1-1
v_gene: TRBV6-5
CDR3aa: ASSYSIGTGATEAF

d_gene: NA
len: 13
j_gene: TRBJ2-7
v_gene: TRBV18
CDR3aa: ASSPEGFAPREQY

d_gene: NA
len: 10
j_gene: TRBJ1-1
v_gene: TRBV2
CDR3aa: ASRAGVAEAF

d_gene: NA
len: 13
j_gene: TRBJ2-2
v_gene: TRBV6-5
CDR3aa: ASSFTGRGTGELF

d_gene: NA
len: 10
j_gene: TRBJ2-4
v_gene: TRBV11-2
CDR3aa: ASSTGGREKY

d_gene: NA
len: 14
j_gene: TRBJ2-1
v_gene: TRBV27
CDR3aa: ASSLAGAGDLNEQF

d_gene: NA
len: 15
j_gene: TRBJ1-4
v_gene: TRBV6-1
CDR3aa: ASSDRTAHIHNEKLF

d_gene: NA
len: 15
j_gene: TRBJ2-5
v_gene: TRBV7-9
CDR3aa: ASSLGSVTGRGETQY

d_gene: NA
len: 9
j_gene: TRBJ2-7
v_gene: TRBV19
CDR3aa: ASSASYEQY

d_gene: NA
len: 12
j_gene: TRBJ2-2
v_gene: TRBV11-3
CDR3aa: ASSRISGPGELF

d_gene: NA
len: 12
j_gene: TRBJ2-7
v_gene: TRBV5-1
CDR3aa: ASSLGFRTYEQY